This TCR beta chain came from a study of T and B cells in COVID-19 patients. Whole-study findings and limits: Patients with COVID-19 reportedly showed strongly skewed T cell receptor beta variable and joining gene usage.

TRB was amplified from about 260-540 ng of blood genomic DNA. Multiplex PCR with BIOMED2 TRB-A/B primer pools amplified TRB rearrangements. TCRdb re-analysed the multiplex PCR reads in MiXCR, keeping a single row per CDR3 protein. The table lists fewer than 14,000 distinct CDR3 sequences, around 31% of them singletons, with around an eighth in the top ten. For this clonotype: Its matching antigen is unknown.

This clonotype originated in a human donor with active COVID-19. The source material was blood.

CDR3 sequence reads: CASSILGRGYTF. The CDR3 region has the DNA TGTGCCAGTAGTATATTAGGGCGCGGCTACACCTTC. J is TRBJ1-2 and V is TRBV19; no reliable D call. CDR1 and CDR2 (germline): LNHDA, SQIVND (reference sequence). Trimming left V 2 bases short and J 8 bases short, with 9 bases between. This CDR3 contains 12 residues.